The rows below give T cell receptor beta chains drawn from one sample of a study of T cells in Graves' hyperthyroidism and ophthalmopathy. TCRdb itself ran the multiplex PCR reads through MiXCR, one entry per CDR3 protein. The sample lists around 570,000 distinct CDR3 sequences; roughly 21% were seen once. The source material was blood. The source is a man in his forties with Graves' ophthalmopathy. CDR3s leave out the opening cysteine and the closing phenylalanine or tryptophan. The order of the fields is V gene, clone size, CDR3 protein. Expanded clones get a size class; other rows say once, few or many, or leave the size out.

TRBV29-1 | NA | SVRAPSAYEAF
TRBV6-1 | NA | ASSERGYMSYEQY
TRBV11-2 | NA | ASSLVEGVAGEQY
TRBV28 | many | ASSGPGQVNNEQF
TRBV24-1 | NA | ATSEYDNEQF
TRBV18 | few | ASSPPNDLKETQY
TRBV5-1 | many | ASSLQSWETQY
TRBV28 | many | ASSSDRVPSSSYEQY
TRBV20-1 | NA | SARAQPDEQY
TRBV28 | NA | ASSSGQGTGYT
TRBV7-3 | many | ASSLSRGRRDTQY
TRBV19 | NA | ASRYTSGGYYNEQF
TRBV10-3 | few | AISDGWDREGLMYGYT
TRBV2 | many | ASSEKGQFPLSGYT
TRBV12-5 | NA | ASGPGGGIDGNQPQH
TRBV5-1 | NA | ASSLYNPQLGDEQF
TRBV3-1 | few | ASSQRLAGANEQF
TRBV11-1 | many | ASSPTPAGELF
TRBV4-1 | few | ASSRGQGPENEQF
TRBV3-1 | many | ASSQGRNTEAF
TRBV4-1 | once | ASSQEVGRVSGEQS
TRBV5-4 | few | ASSLEGLTSYNEQF
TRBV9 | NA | ASSVGRDTQY
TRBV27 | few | ATGRYTGELF
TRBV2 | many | ASSSNQGSGAF
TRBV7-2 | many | ASSPRTDGELF
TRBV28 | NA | ASSSKPYEQY
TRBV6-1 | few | ASSRRLAGVDKNIQY
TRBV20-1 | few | SATGTSGALRGDTQY
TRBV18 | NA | ASSPPSPGTNYGYT
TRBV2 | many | ASSTGLAGGSETQY
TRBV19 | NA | ASTARAGGEQY
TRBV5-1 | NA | ASTPGGKDTQY
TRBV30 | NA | AWSLAMNTGELF
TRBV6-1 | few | ASSKPGLAGGPDTGELF
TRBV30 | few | AWSSSTDTQY
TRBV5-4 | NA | ASSSGTGYRGENEQF
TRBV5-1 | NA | ASTKQGGLNTGELF
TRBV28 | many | ASSLMIYRAPITAGNQPQH
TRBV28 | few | ASSELAGANLDIQY
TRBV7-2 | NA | ASSLEVGRSNQPQH
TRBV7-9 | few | ASSLFSTGKGSPLH
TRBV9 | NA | ASSVSPPDTQY
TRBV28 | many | ASSLGGQGAIEQY
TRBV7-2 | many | ASSLTRDHYEQY
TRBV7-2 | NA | ASSYLTGVSYNEQF